Listed below are T cell receptor beta chains from one sample, sequenced in a study of memory CD4+ T cells and cytomegalovirus serostatus. Clones were sequenced by immunoSEQ multiplex PCR, and TCRdb holds only the in-frame ones, with some missing. The sample includes about 41,000 clones, 75% to 85% seen only once; the top ten take around 0.72%. Specimen: memory CD4+ T cells from blood. The receptors shown here come from an adult in good health and CMV-seronegative. CDR3s include the opening cysteine and the closing phenylalanine or tryptophan.

j_call v_call cdr3_aa
TRBJ2-3 TRBV5-1 CASSFGQGRDTQYF
TRBJ1-1 TRBV7-9 CASSSYTEAFF
TRBJ2-7 TRBV6-1 CASTPLRGGNYEQYF
TRBJ1-1 TRBV27 CASTPLGRENTEAFF
TRBJ2-1 TRBV11-3 CASSFTGTGSYNEQFF
TRBJ1-2 TRBV2 CASSDRTSNYGYTF
TRBJ1-2 TRBV7-2 CASSLADRVLNYGYTF
TRBJ2-1 TRBV9 CASSVTGRGNEQFF
TRBJ2-7 TRBV4-1 CASSQEDREYEQYF
TRBJ2-3 TRBV2 CASRRGLAGVLDTQYF
TRBJ1-6 TRBV30 CAWSSGNSPLHF
TRBJ1-1 TRBV12-5 CASGNRENTEAFF
TRBJ1-2 TRBV5-6 CASIEQGAYGYTF
TRBJ1-5 TRBV5-1 CASSPGQGDNQPQHF
TRBJ2-1 TRBV6-6 CASSSRSAGAYPEQFF
TRBJ1-5 TRBV7-9 CASSLGQGQPQHF
TRBJ2-3 TRBV30 CAWRLITDTQYF
TRBJ1-3 TRBV6-1 CASSEAVGNTIYF
TRBJ2-1 TRBV28 CASSLPLGGHVRDEQFF
TRBJ1-2 TRBV5-6 CASSLKDNYGYTF
TRBJ1-3 TRBV6-6 CASSFDSSGNTIYF
TRBJ1-1 TRBV7-9 CASSFEQGFWNTEAFF
TRBJ1-1 TRBV5-1 CASRYRLAENTEAFF
TRBJ2-1 TRBV5-1 CASSPGGWNNEQFF
TRBJ1-4 TRBV7-9 CASSLWGRGEKLFF
TRBJ1-1 TRBV4-1 CASSQAWTGGPMNTEAFF
TRBJ1-2 TRBV6-5 CASKNRANYGYTF
TRBJ1-2 TRBV7-2 CASSLAGQVRDGYTF
TRBJ2-5 TRBV4-2 CASSQDVAGVQETQYF
TRBJ1-6 TRBV15 CATSRDSVQGNSPLHF
TRBJ1-4 TRBV19 CASSLGQGAQKLFF
TRBJ1-1 TRBV5-5 CASSLSLNMNTEAFF
TRBJ2-5 TRBV5-5 CASNRQYQETQYF
TRBJ2-3 TRBV9 CASTTGGADTQYF
TRBJ2-3 TRBV19 CASSKGTHNTDTQYF
TRBJ2-5 TRBV11-2 CASKMGQVQETQYF
TRBJ1-4 TRBV29-1 CSVLTANEKLFF
TRBJ2-2 TRBV11-3 CASSLVTGAGELFF
TRBJ2-3 TRBV7-2 CASSYAGTGVPDTQYF
TRBJ1-1 TRBV6-1 CATGGFPGMNTEAFF
TRBJ1-2 TRBV5-6 CASRSGLGINYGYTF
TRBJ2-3 TRBV6-5 CASSPSANTQYF
TRBJ1-2 TRBV4-1 CASSRRTGGIRGYTF
TRBJ1-2 TRBV10-3 CAISQNREADGYTF
TRBJ2-7 TRBV6-5 CASSYSKGTYEQYF
TRBJ1-5 TRBV2 CASSPRDGMGNQPQHF
TRBJ2-3 TRBV10-3 CAIKAGDTDTQYF
TRBJ2-3 TRBV25-1 CASSGLLAGGRTDTQYF
TRBJ1-4 TRBV6-5 CASSYPVGGGNEKLFF
TRBJ1-6 TRBV27 CASSLGPANNSPLHF
TRBJ2-7 TRBV5-1 CASSWNIPGTTGHYEQYF
TRBJ2-1 TRBV7-2 CASSPTLIGRRYEQFF
TRBJ1-1 TRBV16 CASSLMNTEAFF
TRBJ1-6 TRBV19 CASSIEVTRRGSPLHF
TRBJ2-2 TRBV7-9 CASSLAANTGELFF
TRBJ2-3 TRBV5-6 CASSLPFLADIPDTQYF
TRBJ2-3 TRBV2 CASSRQVSTDTQYF
TRBJ1-5 TRBV19 CASSISATPNQPQHF
TRBJ2-2 TRBV7-3 CASSLRTGGTGELFF
TRBJ2-7 TRBV6-5 CASRKLAGRYEQYF